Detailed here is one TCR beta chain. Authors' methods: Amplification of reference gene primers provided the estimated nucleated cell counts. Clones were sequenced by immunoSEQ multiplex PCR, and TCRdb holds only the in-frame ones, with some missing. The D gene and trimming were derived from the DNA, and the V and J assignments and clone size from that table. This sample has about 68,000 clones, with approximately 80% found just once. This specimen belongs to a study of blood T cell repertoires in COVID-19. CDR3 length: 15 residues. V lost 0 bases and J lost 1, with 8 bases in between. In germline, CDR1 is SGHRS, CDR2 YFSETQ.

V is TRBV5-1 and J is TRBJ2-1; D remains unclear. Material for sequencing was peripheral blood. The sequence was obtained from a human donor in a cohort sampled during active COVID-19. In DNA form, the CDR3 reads TGCGCCAGCAGCTTGGGAGATGCATCCTACAATGAGCAGTTCTTC. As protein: CASSLGDASYNEQFF.